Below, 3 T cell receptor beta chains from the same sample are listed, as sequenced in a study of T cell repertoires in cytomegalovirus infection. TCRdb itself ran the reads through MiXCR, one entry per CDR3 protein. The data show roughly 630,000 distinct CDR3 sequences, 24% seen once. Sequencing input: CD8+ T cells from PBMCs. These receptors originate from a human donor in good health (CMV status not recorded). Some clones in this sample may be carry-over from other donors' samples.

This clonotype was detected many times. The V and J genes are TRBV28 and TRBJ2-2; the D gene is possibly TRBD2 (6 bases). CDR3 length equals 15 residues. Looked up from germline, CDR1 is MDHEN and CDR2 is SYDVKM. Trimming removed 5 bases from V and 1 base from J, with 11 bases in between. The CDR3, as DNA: TGTGCCAGCAGTACCGGGACTTGGAACACCGGGGAGCTGTTTTTT. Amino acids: CASSTGTWNTGELFF.

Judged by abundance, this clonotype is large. Here the CDR3 DNA reads TGTGCCAGCAGTGACCGGGACAGGGGCTTGAACACTGAAGCTTTCTTT. It translates to CASSDRDRGLNTEAFF. V is TRBV28 and J is TRBJ1-1; 10 bases align to TRBD1. CDR3 length: 16 residues. Germline V gene data show CDR1 as MDHEN and CDR2 as SYDVKM. The junction had 6 bases not matched to a gene; V was cut back by 5 bases and J by 0 bases.

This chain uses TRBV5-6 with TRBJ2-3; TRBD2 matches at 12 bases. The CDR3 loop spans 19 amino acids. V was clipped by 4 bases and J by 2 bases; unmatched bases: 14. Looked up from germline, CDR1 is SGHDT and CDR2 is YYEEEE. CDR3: CASSRWGLAGGLDTDTQYF. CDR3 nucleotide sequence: TGTGCCAGCAGCCGGTGGGGCCTAGCGGGGGGGCTCGACACAGATACGCAGTATTTT.